The TCR beta chain under discussion was sequenced for a study of long-term antiretroviral therapy in people with HIV. Overall study findings and caveats: Repertoires from HIV showed CDR3 length ranges narrower than those of controls. Before ART, certain clones expanded, and these dominated the repertoire at all time points.

At the survey level, the v3.0 immunoSEQ assay was run. Clones were sequenced by immunoSEQ multiplex PCR, and TCRdb holds only the in-frame ones, with some missing. The table includes 25,000 to 30,000 clones, 90% detected once. Germline CDR1 is KGHSH and CDR2 is LQKENI. Trimming shortened V by 3 bases and J by 4 bases, and 7 bases separated the two germline ends. This CDR3 contains 14 residues. In regard to this clone: What it binds is unknown.

This chain links TRBV18 with TRBJ1-6; the D gene is possibly TRBD1 (5 bases). The sequencing here drew on unsorted PBMCs, taken just over 5 years after starting antiretroviral therapy. This receptor was identified in a woman in her 40s with HIV. This chain's CDR3 is CASSPGDYNSPLHF. CDR3 DNA sequence: TGTGCCAGCTCACCGGGGGATTATAATTCACCCCTCCACTTT.